The rows below give T cell receptor beta chains drawn from one sample of a study of cytomegalovirus exposure and HLA in healthy donors. Assay: immunoSEQ multiplex PCR; the TCRdb copy retains only in-frame clones and omits some. The profile shows roughly 140,000 clones, around three quarters of them singletons. Sequencing was done on a sample of PBMCs. These receptors all come from a man in his forties or fifties in good health and CMV-seronegative. The conserved cysteine and the conserved F or W are not part of the CDR3 here.

J gene,CDR3 length,V gene,CDR3 protein
TRBJ1-1,8,TRBV29-1,SASFTEAF
TRBJ1-5,11,TRBV6-5,ASRRQGDQPQH
TRBJ2-1,12,TRBV27,ASSLRPGAGEQF
TRBJ2-1,14,TRBV11-3,ASSLAPGAVYNEQF
TRBJ1-5,12,TRBV30,AWSLWGGNQPQH
TRBJ2-5,13,TRBV7-3,ASSSQAGGRETQY
TRBJ1-2,10,TRBV6-5,ASSRDRDRYT
TRBJ2-7,12,TRBV6-5,ASSQRTGTYEQY
TRBJ2-1,13,TRBV7-3,ASSLGPGPQNEQF
TRBJ2-2,13,TRBV6-5,ASRSSGGAAGELF
TRBJ1-1,11,TRBV19,ASSIRVNTEAF
TRBJ1-1,14,TRBV5-1,ASSLNAGGTDTEAF
TRBJ2-5,11,TRBV7-9,ASSFSGKETQY
TRBJ2-7,13,TRBV10-3,AISESGTGGCEQY
TRBJ1-5,13,TRBV6-5,ASSYSRQGNQPQH
TRBJ2-7,14,TRBV5-1,ASSLAEPSDGHEQY
TRBJ2-5,12,TRBV7-9,ASSLNRVEETQY
TRBJ1-5,11,TRBV2,ASRPGGSQPQH
TRBJ2-7,14,TRBV28,ASSLSGLAGAGEQY
TRBJ2-7,15,TRBV4-1,ASSPIGTRGASYEQY
TRBJ2-3,11,TRBV30,VLSGRLIDTQY
TRBJ2-7,14,TRBV7-9,ASSLVSDRGTYEQY
TRBJ2-7,13,TRBV2,ASSDSPKGVYEQY
TRBJ1-2,11,TRBV7-9,ASSLSQQGGYT
TRBJ1-2,11,TRBV6-1,ASSDAGDINYT
TRBJ2-5,12,TRBV5-1,ASSLASGEETQY
TRBJ2-7,13,TRBV11-1,ASSPKDRGIYEQY
TRBJ2-7,12,TRBV12-1,ASSFGGGAYEQY
TRBJ2-7,13,TRBV6-5,ASSRRTSGRGEQY
TRBJ2-5,13,TRBV11-2,ASSVDPGFQETQY
TRBJ1-2,12,TRBV9,ASRLDSLRYGYT
TRBJ2-7,11,TRBV2,ASSGGGYYEQY
TRBJ2-1,16,TRBV9,ASSDTGGKISSYNEQF
TRBJ1-5,10,TRBV25-1,ASRHSNQPQH
TRBJ1-2,11,TRBV10-3,AISTDRVYGYT
TRBJ2-7,14,TRBV6-5,ASSYSLRVAGGEQY
TRBJ1-3,16,TRBV2,ASSVVGTGTLGGNTIY
TRBJ2-2,13,TRBV5-1,ASSWDSANTGELF
TRBJ2-2,12,TRBV6-1,ASIQGQRAGELF
TRBJ2-7,12,TRBV2,ASSADRGTYEQY
TRBJ2-7,11,TRBV6-1,ASSELGTYEQY
TRBJ2-5,14,TRBV2,ASGGESASRGETQY
TRBJ2-7,10,TRBV11-3,ASSFRGSEQY
TRBJ2-7,13,TRBV7-2,ASSLAIGATYEQY
TRBJ2-3,10,TRBV7-3,ASSQSRSTQY
NA,12,TRBV6-1,ASKTRGVAYEQY
TRBJ2-7,13,TRBV9,ASSPSGTLYYEQY
TRBJ1-2,9,TRBV7-2,ASSPGGSYT
TRBJ2-1,13,TRBV5-1,ASSPADRGLGEQF
TRBJ2-5,9,TRBV7-6,ASSSQETQY
TRBJ2-1,11,TRBV5-6,ASSFLFAAGVF